These 24 T cell receptor beta chains were sequenced from one sample in a study of neurological immune-mediated disorders. TCRdb analysed the 5' RACE reads with MiXCR anew, one entry per CDR3 protein. This table has under 80,000 distinct CDR3 sequences, 9.4% appearing once. The sample taken for sequencing was PBMCs. These receptors came from a man aged 50 or older in good health.

This clonotype showed up many times. The chain recombines TRBV12-3 or TRBV12-4 with TRBJ1-6; D call uncertain. The CDR3 runs 15 residues. V was cut by 2 bases and J by 8 bases, with 13 bases left in between. The CDR3 spells CASSLLPNRDSPLHF. DNA of the CDR3: TGTGCCAGCAGTTTACTACCGAATAGGGATTCACCCCTCCACTTT.

The table lists this clonotype with a few counts. The rearrangement joins TRBV20-1 to TRBJ1-5, with TRBD1 as a possible D gene (5 bases). Germline-derived CDR1 and CDR2 are DFQATT and SNEGSKA (reference sequence). The CDR3 sequence is 15 residues long. V was pared by 0 bases and J by 7 bases, with 16 bases between. The CDR3 DNA reads as TGCAGTGCTAGAGATCTGGTGACAGCGGCACAGCCCCAGCATTTT. This gives the protein CSARDLVTAAQPQHF.

This clonotype came up many times. V gene TRBV24-1 combines with J gene TRBJ1-4, with 7 bases lining up with TRBD1. J was trimmed by 7 bases and V by 4 bases; bases with no gene match: 2. Germline loops: CDR1 KGHDR, CDR2 SFDVKD. CDR3 length: 13 amino acids. The CDR3, as DNA: TGTGCCACCAGTGAGGCAGGGGGTGAAAAACTGTTTTTT. Its translation: CATSEAGGEKLFF.

There are many counts of this clonotype. The chain employs TRBV5-1 and TRBJ1-3; D is uncertain. The ends were cut back, 4 bases at V and 0 bases at J, with 14 bases in the middle. CDR1 and CDR2 from the germline V gene are SGHRS and YFSETQ. The CDR3 totals 16 residues. The chain's CDR3 is CASSPEQQNSGNTIYF. CDR3 sequence (DNA): TGCGCCAGCAGCCCTGAACAACAGAACTCTGGAAACACCATATATTTT.

This clonotype was recorded many times. The chain has TRBV7-9 and TRBJ2-5, with D possibly being TRBD2 (7 bases). V gave up 0 bases and J gave up 3 bases, with 11 bases separating them. CDR1 and CDR2 (germline): SEHNR, FQNEAQ (reference sequence). The CDR3 contains 15 residues. The CDR3 DNA reads TGTGCCAGCAGCTTAGCGCTAGGGGGGGAAGAGACCCAGTACTTC. Translating it yields CASSLALGGEETQYF.

This clonotype came up many times. The chain joins TRBV7-2 to TRBJ2-5; 7 bases are a match to TRBD2. There are 13 residues in the CDR3. The germline V gene has CDR1 SGHTA and CDR2 FQGNSA. The V and J ends lost 5 bases and 6 bases, in that order; junction bases with no gene match: 6. DNA for the CDR3: TGTGCCAGCAGCCAAGGACTAGAAAAGACCCAGTACTTC. This sequence encodes CASSQGLEKTQYF. The whole variable domain, filled in from reference TRBV7-2 and TRBJ2-5, reads GAGVSQSPSNKVTEKGKDVELRCDPISGHTALYWYRQSLGQGLEFLIYFQGNSAPDKSGLPSDRFSAERTGGSVSTLTIQRTQQEDSAVYLCASSQGLEKTQYFGPGTRLLVL.

This clonotype has ten or more counts. The chain has TRBV12-3 or TRBV12-4 and TRBJ1-4; possible D gene TRBD1, 6 bases. The V end lost 6 bases, the J end lost 4 bases, and 15 bases lay between the germline ends. This CDR3 contains 15 residues. This CDR3 reads CASRGTGIGNEKLFF. The CDR3 coding sequence is TGTGCCAGCAGGGGAACAGGGATTGGTAATGAAAAACTGTTTTTT.

This clonotype turned up a few times. The chain is built from TRBV7-8 and TRBJ2-7; 12 nucleotides align to TRBD1. Losses at the gene ends were 2 bases for V and 2 bases for J; bases not matched to a gene: 1. Germline V gene sequence: CDR1 SGHVS, CDR2 FQNEAQ. The CDR3 spans 15 residues. The CDR3: CASSLRDRGPYEQYF. The CDR3 region has the DNA TGTGCCAGCAGCTTAAGGGACAGGGGGCCCTACGAGCAGTACTTC.

Many counts were recorded for this clonotype. The chain uses TRBV3-1 and TRBJ1-3; D possibly corresponds to TRBD1 (5 bases). CDR1 and CDR2 (germline): LGHDT, YNNKEL (reference sequence). The germline V and J ends were trimmed by 0 bases and 9 bases, with 12 bases remaining between them. The CDR3 runs 14 residues. The CDR3: CASSQDSATATIYF. The CDR3 DNA follows: TGTGCCAGCAGCCAAGATTCGGCGACAGCCACCATATATTTT.

The chain combines TRBV24-1 with TRBJ2-2; D is perhaps TRBD1 (5 bases). CDR1 is KGHDR and CDR2 is SFDVKD in the germline V gene. CDR3 length equals 16 residues. CDR3 amino acids: CVVRRGHRSDTGELFF. The CDR3 DNA follows: TGTGTAGTCCGTCGAGGACACCGGTCGGACACCGGGGAGCTGTTTTTT.

This clonotype was picked up many times. This chain links TRBV3-1 with TRBJ2-7; 9 bases line up with TRBD2. The CDR3 spans 13 residues. Germline V lookup: CDR1 LGHDT, CDR2 YNNKEL (reference sequence). V shed 2 bases and J 9 bases; nucleotides not matched to a gene: 5. DNA of the CDR3: TGTGCCAGCAGCCAAAGGACTAGCGACGGGCAGTACTTC. It yields the protein CASSQRTSDGQYF.

At least ten counts were recorded for this clonotype. This rearrangement joins TRBV9 to TRBJ1-1, with 7 bases fitting TRBD1. V was pared by 3 bases and J by 1 base, with 3 bases of the junction left unmatched. The CDR3 length is 14 residues. Germline-derived CDR1 and CDR2 are SGDLS and YYNGEE. In DNA, the CDR3 is TGTGCCAGCAGCGGGACAGGTTCGAACACTGAAGCTTTCTTT. This gives the protein CASSGTGSNTEAFF.

This clonotype was detected ten times or more. The chain couples TRBV12-3 or TRBV12-4 to TRBJ2-3; TRBD2 aligns across 8 bases. Losses at the gene ends were 6 bases for V and 2 bases for J; bases not matched to a gene: 7. The CDR3 is 15 residues long. In nucleotides, the CDR3 is TGTGCCAGCAGCCTCAGCGGGAGAAACACAGATACGCAGTATTTT. Its protein is CASSLSGRNTDTQYF.

This clonotype was seen many times. V gene TRBV29-1 combines with J gene TRBJ2-7; 12 nucleotides match TRBD2. V was clipped by 8 bases and J by 3 bases; unmatched bases: 5. The V gene's germline CDR1 is SQVTM and CDR2 ANQGSEA. This CDR3 has 13 residues. The DNA for the CDR3 is TGCAGCATCCGGACTAGCGGGAACTACGAGCAGTACTTC. It encodes CSIRTSGNYEQYF.

This clonotype was detected ten times or more. The chain combines TRBV21-1 with TRBJ1-3. TRBV21-1 is reported as a pseudogene. The CDR3 spans 18 residues. The CDR3 loop reads CASSKRKVRKSSGNTIYF. In nucleotides, the CDR3 is TGTGCCAGCAGCAAGAGGAAAGTCCGAAAGAGCTCTGGAAACACCATATATTTT.

This clonotype was detected ten times or more. This CDR3 is CASSLGTGGNEQFF. The CDR3 nucleotides read TGCGCCAGCAGCCTAGGGACAGGGGGCAATGAGCAGTTCTTC. The genes are TRBV5-1 and TRBJ2-1; 11 bases line up with TRBD1. The CDR3 contains 14 residues. CDR1 and CDR2 from the germline V gene are SGHRS and YFSETQ. V shed 4 bases, J shed 6 bases, and the junction held 3 bases outside the gene matches.

At least ten counts were recorded for this clonotype. The genes are TRBV5-1 and TRBJ1-2, with unresolved D. The germline CDR1 and CDR2 sequences are SGHRS and YFSETQ. The V gene lost 0 bases and the J gene lost 2 bases, with 8 bases spanning the gap. The CDR3 spans 14 residues. The CDR3 loop is CASSLAPDNYGYTF. The CDR3 nucleotides read TGCGCCAGCAGCTTGGCCCCCGACAACTATGGCTACACCTTC.

The CDR3 is CASSPGLGQPQHF. The DNA for the CDR3 is TGTGCCAGCTCACCCGGTTTGGGTCAGCCCCAGCATTTT. V and J are TRBV18 and TRBJ1-5; D unresolved. The CDR3 is 13 residues long. Germline-derived CDR1 and CDR2 are KGHSH and LQKENI. Trimming removed 3 bases from V and 6 bases from J, with 9 bases in between.

This clonotype was detected ten times or more. The chain recombines TRBV5-1 with TRBJ2-1; a possible D gene is TRBD1 (5 bases). The ends were cut back, 4 bases at V and 2 bases at J, with 7 bases in the middle. The length of the CDR3 is 13 residues. Germline assignment: CDR1 SGHRS and CDR2 YFSETQ. The CDR3 sequence is CASSMDTYNEQFF. The CDR3 coding sequence is TGCGCCAGCAGCATGGACACCTACAATGAGCAGTTCTTC.

This clonotype has a count of ten or more. This rearrangement joins TRBV20-1 to TRBJ2-1, with 10 bases that match TRBD2. Germline trimming cut 6 bases from V and 6 bases from J; bases unmatched to any gene: 11. This CDR3 is built from 15 residues. From germline, CDR1 is DFQATT and CDR2 SNEGSKA (reference sequence). The CDR3, as DNA: TGCAGTGCGGCCAGCGGGAGGGGGGTCAGCAATGAGCAGTTCTTC. Translation gives CSAASGRGVSNEQFF.

This clonotype was counted at least ten times. V gene TRBV20-1 combines with J gene TRBJ2-5, with D possibly matching TRBD1 (7 bases). Germline values: CDR1 DFQATT, CDR2 SNEGSKA (reference sequence). The CDR3 totals 13 residues. Trimming took 3 bases from V and 7 from J, leaving 15 bases between them. CDR3 region: CSASPRGEWTQYF. The CDR3 region has the DNA TGCAGTGCTAGTCCCAGGGGGGAGTGGACCCAGTACTTC.

This clonotype showed up many times. This chain connects TRBV6-6 to TRBJ2-7; D may match TRBD1 or TRBD2 (5 bases each). The CDR3 sequence is 12 residues long. Germline assignment: CDR1 MNHNY and CDR2 SVGAGI (reference sequence). V lost 5 bases and J lost 5, with 10 bases in between. CDR3 sequence: CASSGRDHEQYF. The CDR3 DNA follows: TGTGCCAGCAGTGGCAGGGACCACGAGCAGTACTTC.

The J gene is TRBJ2-2, the V gene TRBV5-1; weak D call: TRBD2 (6 bases). The CDR3 sequence is 15 residues long. Germline CDR1 reads SGHRS; CDR2 reads YFSETQ. V was cut by 0 bases and J by 4 bases, with 10 bases left in between. The CDR3, as DNA: TGCGCCAGCAGCTTGGGAAGCGGGTGCACCGGGGAGCTGTTTTTT. Translation gives CASSLGSGCTGELFF.

V is TRBV7-8 and J is TRBJ1-5; TRBD1 agrees at 10 bases. The V gene's germline CDR1 is SGHVS and CDR2 FQNEAQ. The ends lost 1 base at V and 10 bases at J; junction bases unmatched: 4. CDR3 size: 14 residues. The CDR3: CASSLGGQGFPQHF. The CDR3 DNA sequence: TGTGCCAGCAGCTTAGGGGGACAGGGGTTCCCCCAGCATTTT.